What follows are 17 T cell receptor beta chains derived from one specimen sequenced in a study of T cells in localized non-small cell lung cancer. TCRdb's table, derived via immunoSEQ multiplex PCR, lists solely in-frame clones and lacks some. The sample has 20,000 to 25,000 clones, about 89% seen once. The specimen comprised peripheral blood, sampled before any cancer treatment. The source of these receptors is a man aged 35 to 69 with stage I squamous cell lung carcinoma.

V is TRBV5-6 and J is TRBJ2-5; D perhaps matches TRBD2 (7 bases). The V and J ends lost 1 base and 4 bases respectively, with 17 bases between them. The CDR3 covers 16 residues. In germline, CDR1 is SGHDT, CDR2 YYEEEE. The CDR3 here is CASSLFRGATIETQYF. In nucleotides, the CDR3 is TGTGCCAGCAGCTTGTTTCGGGGGGCGACGATAGAGACCCAGTACTTC.

The rearrangement links TRBV27 to TRBJ1-6, with D possibly being TRBD1 (6 bases). The V end was cut by 4 bases, the J end by 2 bases, with 9 bases between. There are 15 residues in the CDR3. Germline V gene data show CDR1 as MNHEY and CDR2 as SMNVEV (reference sequence). CDR3 in amino acids: CASSSRTAYNSPLHF. CDR3 DNA: TGTGCCAGCAGTTCCCGGACAGCCTATAATTCACCCCTCCACTTT.

The chain carries TRBV11-2 and TRBJ1-1, with 9 bases identical to TRBD1. Germline trimming cut 5 bases from V and 0 bases from J; bases unmatched to any gene: 7. The CDR3 is 16 amino acids. Germline CDR1 reads SGHAT; CDR2 reads FQNNGV. The CDR3, as DNA: TGTGCCAGCAGCCAAACCGGGACAGGGCTGAACACTGAAGCTTTCTTT. This translates into CASSQTGTGLNTEAFF.

The rearrangement links TRBV6-1 to TRBJ2-2; D ambiguous. The CDR3 spans 15 residues. V lost 2 bases and J lost 0, with 7 bases in between. From germline, CDR1 is MNHNS and CDR2 SASEGT. The CDR3: CASSEQPANTGELFF. The CDR3 DNA reads as TGTGCCAGCAGTGAACAGCCAGCGAACACCGGGGAGCTGTTTTTT.

V and J are TRBV9 and TRBJ2-2; possibly TRBD1 or TRBD2 for D (5 bases each). Trimming removed 0 bases at V and 8 bases at J, with 11 bases between. Germline V gives CDR1 SGDLS, CDR2 YYNGEE. The CDR3 spans 14 residues. The CDR3, as DNA: TGTGCCAGCAGCGTAGCTACTAGGGGAGGGGAGCTGTTTTTT. Translating gives CASSVATRGGELFF.

The J gene is TRBJ1-5, the V gene TRBV4-3, with 8 nucleotides matching TRBD1. The V and J ends lost 0 bases and 7 bases, in that order; junction bases with no gene match: 5. The CDR3 runs to 15 residues. Germline CDR1 LGHNA, CDR2 YSLEER. CDR3 loop: CASSQDQGADQPQHF. DNA for the CDR3: TGCGCCAGCAGCCAAGATCAGGGGGCTGACCAGCCCCAGCATTTT.

The chain uses TRBV4-1 and TRBJ1-4; D is undetermined. The CDR3 is 15 residues long. V lost 4 bases and J lost 4, with 13 bases in between. Germline CDR1 is MGHRA and CDR2 is YSYEKL. The DNA for the CDR3 is TGCGCCAGCAGCCCCGGGGAGGCGTTTAATGAAAAACTGTTTTTT. Its protein product is CASSPGEAFNEKLFF.

This chain links TRBV4-1 with TRBJ1-6; D is ambiguous. Germline CDR1 is MGHRA and CDR2 is YSYEKL. The CDR3 sequence is 17 residues long. Trimming pared 1 base from V and 0 bases from J, leaving 10 bases between. CDR3 in DNA: TGCGCCAGCAGCCAAGGGGAGAGTAGCTCCTATAATTCACCCCTCCACTTT. It yields the protein CASSQGESSSYNSPLHF.

This chain joins TRBV4-3 and TRBJ1-1; D is perhaps TRBD1 (6 bases). The CDR3 is 12 amino acids. The germline gives CDR1 LGHNA, CDR2 YSLEER. V was pared by 0 bases and J by 7 bases, with 6 bases between. The CDR3 nucleotides are TGCGCCAGCAGCCAAGAGACAGGTGAAGCTTTCTTT. Protein: CASSQETGEAFF.

V gene TRBV19 combines with J gene TRBJ1-5; D gene uncertain. From germline, CDR1 is LNHDA and CDR2 SQIVND (reference sequence). The CDR3 consists of 13 residues. V lost 9 bases and J lost 1, with 10 bases in between. The CDR3: CASADRSNQPQHF. The CDR3 DNA sequence: TGTGCCAGCGCGGACCGGAGCAATCAGCCCCAGCATTTT.

Only one count was recorded for this clone. This rearrangement joins TRBV7-2 to TRBJ2-5, with D tentatively TRBD1 or TRBD2 (6 bases each). Germline CDR1 SGHTA, CDR2 FQGNSA. Trimming removed 4 bases from V and 5 bases from J, with 11 bases in between. The CDR3 is made up of 13 amino acids. The DNA for the CDR3 is TGTGCCAGCAGCTCCGGGGGCGAGGAGACCCAGTACTTC. Its protein product is CASSSGGEETQYF. Full variable domain (rest looked up from reference TRBV7-2 and TRBJ2-5): GAGVSQSPSNKVTEKGKDVELRCDPISGHTALYWYRQSLGQGLEFLIYFQGNSAPDKSGLPSDRFSAERTGGSVSTLTIQRTQQEDSAVYLCASSSGGEETQYFGPGTRLLVL.

CDR3 sequence (DNA): TGTGCCAGCAGTGGATTAACAGGAGCCAATCAGCCCCAGCATTTT. Protein sequence: CASSGLTGANQPQHF. J is TRBJ1-5 and V is TRBV2, with a possible D match to TRBD1 (5 bases). Trimming took 4 bases from V and 3 from J, leaving 13 bases between them. This CDR3 is 15 amino acids long. Germline-derived CDR1 and CDR2 are SNHLY and FYNNEI.

The chain combines TRBV5-1 with TRBJ2-2; D is unresolved. The CDR3 consists of 14 residues. Looked up from germline, CDR1 is SGHRS and CDR2 is YFSETQ. The V and J ends lost 3 bases and 0 bases respectively, with 6 bases between them. The CDR3 DNA follows: TGCGCCAGCAGCTGGCAGGCGAACACCGGGGAGCTGTTTTTT. Translated: CASSWQANTGELFF.

In this sample, this clone turned up a few times. This chain uses TRBV29-1 with TRBJ2-1; possibly TRBD1 or TRBD2 for D (5 bases each). V gave up 7 bases and J gave up 7 bases, with 17 bases separating them. Germline lookup yields CDR1 SQVTM and CDR2 ANQGSEA. The CDR3 extends over 13 amino acids. For the CDR3, the DNA is TGCAGCGCCCTAGGTCAGGGCGGGAATGAGCAGTTCTTC. Amino acids: CSALGQGGNEQFF.

The chain recombines TRBV4-1 with TRBJ2-7, with TRBD2 matching 10 bases. This CDR3 has 17 amino acids. The germline V gene encodes CDR1 MGHRA and CDR2 YSYEKL. V shed 0 bases, J shed 3 bases, and the junction held 8 bases outside the gene matches. The CDR3 sequence is CASSQELRLAGDYEQYF. DNA for the CDR3: TGCGCCAGCAGCCAAGAACTTAGACTAGCGGGTGACTACGAGCAGTACTTC.

The chain is built from TRBV28 and TRBJ1-5; a possible D gene is TRBD1 (6 bases). The CDR3 extends over 13 amino acids. The V and J ends lost 8 bases and 4 bases respectively, with 12 bases between them. Germline lookup yields CDR1 MDHEN and CDR2 SYDVKM. The CDR3 DNA reads TGTGCCAGCCGCAGGGACACTAATCAGCCCCAGCATTTT. Protein product: CASRRDTNQPQHF.

This sequence joins TRBV7-9 and TRBJ2-1; D not resolved. The CDR3 is made up of 15 amino acids. V was clipped by 3 bases and J by 4 bases, with 13 bases between them. Germline V gives CDR1 SEHNR, CDR2 FQNEAQ (reference sequence). The CDR3 is CASSFLGLPYNEQFF. Written as DNA, the CDR3 is TGTGCCAGCAGCTTCCTAGGCCTACCGTACAATGAGCAGTTCTTC.